This T cell receptor (beta chain) was profiled in a study of blood T cell repertoires in COVID-19. Generated by immunoSEQ multiplex PCR, the TCRdb table keeps only in-frame clones and is missing some. Counted here are about 230,000 clones, roughly 80% occurring once; the ten biggest clones make up 15% to 20%. The CDR3 totals 12 residues. The germline V gene encodes CDR1 SEHNR and CDR2 FQNEAQ (reference sequence). Trimming took 5 bases from V and 4 from J, leaving 8 bases between them. The chain links TRBV7-9 to TRBJ1-1; no clear D. Specimen: peripheral blood. This TCR was sampled from an elderly woman with active or convalescent COVID-19. CDR3 residues: CASSREGTEAFF. DNA for the CDR3: TGTGCCAGCAGCCGAGAGGGCACTGAAGCTTTCTTT.